The sequence of this TCR beta chain was determined in a study of blood T cell repertoires in COVID-19. Study overall: COVID-19 samples collected from the United States, Italy and Spain covered acute and convalescent phases. PBMCs, B-cell-depleted T cells, or T cells were the source of the cDNA or gDNA that made up the material.

Assay used: immunoSEQ multiplex PCR; TCRdb lists only in-frame clones, some missing. The profile shows more than 200,000 clones, around 80% of them singletons. The germline CDR1 and CDR2 sequences are SGHVS and FNYEAQ. V lost 8 bases and J 3 bases, leaving 11 bases between the germline ends. CDR3 length equals 12 residues. This clonotype was obtained from a woman of 80 years or more with COVID-19, enrolled during active disease. The chain couples TRBV7-6 to TRBJ2-7, with a possible D match to TRBD1 (6 bases). The sample was peripheral blood. CDR3 in DNA: TGTGCCAGCGGGGGCTCCGGCTACGAGCAGTACTTC. Its protein is CASGGSGYEQYF.